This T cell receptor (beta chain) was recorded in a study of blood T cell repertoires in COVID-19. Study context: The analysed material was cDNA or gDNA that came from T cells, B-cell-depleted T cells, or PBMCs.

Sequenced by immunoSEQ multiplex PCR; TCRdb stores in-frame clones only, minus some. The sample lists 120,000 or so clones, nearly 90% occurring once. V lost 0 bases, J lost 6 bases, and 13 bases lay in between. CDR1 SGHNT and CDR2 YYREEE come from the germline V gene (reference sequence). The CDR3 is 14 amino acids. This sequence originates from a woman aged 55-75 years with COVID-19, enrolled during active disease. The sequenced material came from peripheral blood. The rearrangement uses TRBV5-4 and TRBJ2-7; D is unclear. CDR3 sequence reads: CASSLGQAQGEQYF. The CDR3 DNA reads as TGTGCCAGCAGCTTGGGGCAGGCCCAAGGCGAGCAGTACTTC.